The clone carrying this TCR beta chain was counted a few times. The antigen is unknown. Since all of the isolated RNA was reverse transcribed, expressed TCRB transcripts were what got sequenced. Clones were read by immunoSEQ multiplex PCR, and TCRdb kept only the in-frame ones, dropping some. Of 150,000 to 170,000 clones listed, roughly 8% are singletons. This record belongs to a study of beta chain features in type 1 diabetes. Germline CDR1 and CDR2: MNHEY and SVGAGI. This CDR3 is 16 amino acids long. V lost 0 bases, J lost 8 bases, and 16 bases lay in between. Via the markers CD45RO/CCR7/CD25/CD127/CD95/CD27, stem cell-like memory, regulatory, central memory and naive CD4+ cells were sorted. Study-wide points: Shortening that was moderate but significant affected the TCRB CDR3s of Type 1 diabetes patients in all four CD4+ subsets. For patients, the naive, central memory and Treg TCRB repertoires appeared more alike than for healthy donors. Any PCR bias toward short templates would affect both groups alike.

This TCR derives from a man aged 18-30 years in good health. Sequences were obtained from central memory CD4+ T cells from blood. The chain employs TRBV6-5 and TRBJ1-4, with D unclear. In DNA form, the CDR3 reads TGTGCCAGCAGTTACTCGAACAGAGGGTTTTGGGAAAAACTGTTTTTT. Translating gives CASSYSNRGFWEKLFF.